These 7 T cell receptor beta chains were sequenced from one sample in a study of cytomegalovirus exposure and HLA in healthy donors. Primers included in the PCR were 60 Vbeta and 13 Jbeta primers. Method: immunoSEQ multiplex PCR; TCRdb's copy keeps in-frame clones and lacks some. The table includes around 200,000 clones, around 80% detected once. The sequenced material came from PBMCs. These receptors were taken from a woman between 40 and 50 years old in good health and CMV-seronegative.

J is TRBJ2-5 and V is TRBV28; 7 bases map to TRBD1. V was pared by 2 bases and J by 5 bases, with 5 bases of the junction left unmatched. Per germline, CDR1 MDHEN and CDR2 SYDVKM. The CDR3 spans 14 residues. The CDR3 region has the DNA TGTGCCAGCAGTTTACGACAGGGACGGGAGACCCAGTACTTC. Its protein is CASSLRQGRETQYF.

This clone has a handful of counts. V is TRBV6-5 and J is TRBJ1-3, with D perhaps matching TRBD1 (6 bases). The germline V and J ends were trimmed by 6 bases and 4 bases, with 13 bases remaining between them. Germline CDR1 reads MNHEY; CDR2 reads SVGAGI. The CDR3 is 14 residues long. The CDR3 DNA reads TGTGCCAGCAGCGCCGGGACAACAGGAAACACCATATATTTT. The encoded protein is CASSAGTTGNTIYF.

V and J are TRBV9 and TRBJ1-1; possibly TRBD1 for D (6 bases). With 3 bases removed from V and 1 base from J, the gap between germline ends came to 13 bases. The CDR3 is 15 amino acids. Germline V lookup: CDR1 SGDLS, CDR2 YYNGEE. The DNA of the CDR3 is TGTGCCAGCAGCGAAACCCAGACAGGGAACACTGAAGCTTTCTTT. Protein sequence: CASSETQTGNTEAFF.

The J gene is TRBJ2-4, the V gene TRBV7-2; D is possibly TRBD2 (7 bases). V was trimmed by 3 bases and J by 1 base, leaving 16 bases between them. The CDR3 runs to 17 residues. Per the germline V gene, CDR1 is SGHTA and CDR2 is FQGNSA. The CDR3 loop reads CASSFGVRGGAKNIQYF. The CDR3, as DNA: TGTGCCAGCAGCTTTGGTGTTAGGGGGGGGGCCAAAAACATTCAGTACTTC. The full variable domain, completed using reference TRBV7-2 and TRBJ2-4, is GAGVSQSPSNKVTEKGKDVELRCDPISGHTALYWYRQSLGQGLEFLIYFQGNSAPDKSGLPSDRFSAERTGGSVSTLTIQRTQQEDSAVYLCASSFGVRGGAKNIQYFGAGTRLSVL.

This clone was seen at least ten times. CDR3 sequence reads: CASRVPGTGSTNEQFF. DNA for the CDR3: TGTGCCAGCAGGGTACCCGGGACAGGGTCCACCAATGAGCAGTTCTTC. The gene calls are TRBV11-2 and TRBJ2-1, with TRBD1 identical over 9 bases. Trimming at V came to 6 bases and at J to 6 bases, leaving 12 bases not matched to a gene. The V gene's germline CDR1 is SGHAT and CDR2 FQNNGV. This CDR3 spans 16 amino acids.

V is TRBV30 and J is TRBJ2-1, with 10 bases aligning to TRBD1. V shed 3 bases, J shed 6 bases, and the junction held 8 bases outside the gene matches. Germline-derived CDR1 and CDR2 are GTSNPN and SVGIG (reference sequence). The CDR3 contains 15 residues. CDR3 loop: CAWSPGQGYSNEQFF. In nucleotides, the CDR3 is TGTGCCTGGAGCCCGGGACAGGGGTATAGCAATGAGCAGTTCTTC.

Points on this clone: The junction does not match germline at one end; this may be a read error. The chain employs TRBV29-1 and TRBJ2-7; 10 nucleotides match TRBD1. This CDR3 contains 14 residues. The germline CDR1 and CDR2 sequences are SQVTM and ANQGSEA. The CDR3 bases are TGCAGCGTTGGGGGGTCCGGGACAGGGGAAGAGCAGTCCTTC. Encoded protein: CSVGGSGTGEEQSF.